The next 9 T cell receptor beta chains were all read from a single sample in a study of OX40 agonist ivuxolimab in advanced cancers. The library was prepared using the immunoSEQ multiplex PCR assay. The table was pulled from immuneACCESS by TCRdb, which kept in-frame rearrangements only. Such tables lose some clones; where checked, under half of the loss comes from unresolved V genes, and the rest has no known cause. This sample comprises tens of thousands of clones, roughly 84% of them detected only once. The top ten clones comprise more than 3.5% of the sample. Source: CD4+ or CD8+ T cells sorted from blood, taken in a trial of the OX40 agonist ivuxolimab. These TCRs come from an adult with an advanced solid tumor such as melanoma, head and neck, liver or kidney cancer.

V gene TRBV5-1 combines with J gene TRBJ2-3, with a weak D call TRBD1 (5 bases). V was cut by 7 bases and J by 0 bases, with 15 bases left in between. The CDR3 has 15 amino acids. CDR1 is SGHRS, CDR2 YFSETQ, per germline. CDR3 protein: CASAPGPASTDTQYF. The CDR3, as DNA: TGCGCCAGCGCCCCAGGGCCAGCTAGCACAGATACGCAGTATTTT.

The rearrangement uses TRBV28 and TRBJ2-7; maybe TRBD2 (6 bases). V shed 3 bases and J shed 4 bases, with 13 bases lying between them. This CDR3 region has 14 residues. CDR1 and CDR2 (germline): MDHEN, SYDVKM. CDR3: CASSFGELAYEQYF. In DNA form, the CDR3 reads TGTGCCAGCAGTTTTGGGGAGCTAGCGTACGAGCAGTACTTC.

The chain joins TRBV5-1 to TRBJ2-2; 8 positions agree with TRBD1. V was clipped by 2 bases and J by 7 bases; unmatched bases: 4. CDR3 length: 14 residues. Germline CDR1 reads SGHRS; CDR2 reads YFSETQ. Here the CDR3 DNA reads TGCGCCAGCAGCTTACAGGGGGATGGCGGGGAGCTGTTTTTT. This gives the protein CASSLQGDGGELFF.

This chain links TRBV5-6 with TRBJ1-1, with D possibly being TRBD1 (6 bases). The CDR3 covers 16 residues. Trimming took off 3 bases at V and 1 base at J, with 16 bases between the two ends. Germline assignment: CDR1 SGHDT and CDR2 YYEEEE. DNA of the CDR3: TGTGCCAGCAGCTCAAGGGGCAGAGGGGGGAACACTGAAGCTTTCTTT. Encoded protein: CASSSRGRGGNTEAFF.

This rearrangement joins TRBV7-9 to TRBJ2-3; no clear D gene. The V gene lost 5 bases and the J gene lost 8 bases, with 11 bases spanning the gap. Germline CDR1 reads SEHNR; CDR2 reads FQNEAQ (reference sequence). The CDR3 loop spans 12 amino acids. CDR3 DNA: TGTGCCAGCAGCAACGACTCGGGTACGCAGTATTTT. Its translation: CASSNDSGTQYF.

A note on this clone: Germline and junction disagree at one end, which may indicate a read error. The chain employs TRBV4-1 and TRBJ1-2; 9 bases fit TRBD1. This CDR3 region has 14 residues. Looked up from germline, CDR1 is MGHRA and CDR2 is YSYEKL. The CDR3 DNA follows: TGCGCCAGCAGCTTTCCCGGGACAGGGCCCGCTTCGTCCTTC. Translated: CASSFPGTGPASSF.

This clone showed up just a few times. The chain is built from TRBV25-1 and TRBJ1-1; D unclear. V was trimmed by 3 bases and J by 1 base, leaving 9 bases between them. In germline, CDR1 is MGHDK, CDR2 SYGVNS. The CDR3 loop spans 14 amino acids. The CDR3 protein is CASSDLKGNTEAFF. The CDR3 nucleotides read TGTGCCAGCAGTGATTTGAAAGGGAACACTGAAGCTTTCTTT.

CDR3 nucleotides: TGTGCCAGCAGCGTAACGGTCCGGGACGAGCAGTACTTC. Protein product: CASSVTVRDEQYF. The chain employs TRBV9 and TRBJ2-7; D remains unclear. There are 13 residues in the CDR3. From germline, CDR1 is SGDLS and CDR2 YYNGEE. V dropped 1 base and J dropped 5 bases, with 10 bases sitting between them.

The V call is TRBV11-2, the J call TRBJ2-3; no reliable D call. The CDR3 runs to 15 residues. The V end lost 0 bases, the J end lost 5 bases, and 12 bases lay between the germline ends. Germline CDR1 is SGHAT and CDR2 is FQNNGV. CDR3 residues: CASSLESTMGDTQYF. The CDR3 DNA reads TGTGCCAGCAGCTTAGAAAGTACAATGGGAGATACGCAGTATTTT. Supplemented by reference TRBV11-2 and TRBJ2-3, the full variable domain reads EAGVAQSPRYKIIEKRQSVAFWCNPISGHATLYWYQQILGQGPKLLIQFQNNGVVDDSQLPKDRFSAERLKGVDSTLKIQPAKLEDSAVYLCASSLESTMGDTQYFGPGTRLTVL.